These 4 T cell receptor beta chains share one sample of origin, sequenced in a study of early T cells in non-severe SARS-CoV-2 infection. TCRdb analysed the 5' RACE reads with MiXCR anew, one entry per CDR3 protein. In the table there are around 61,000 distinct CDR3 sequences, about 10% of which are singletons. Sequencing input: whole blood. The receptors derive from an adult who was a healthcare worker with PCR-confirmed SARS-CoV-2 infection or an uninfected control (not recorded which).

The CDR3 nucleotides read TGTGCCAGCAGTTTCGTGAGCGGGAGGACCAATGAGCAGTTCTTC. Protein sequence: CASSFVSGRTNEQFF. The V call is TRBV6-2 or TRBV6-3, the J call TRBJ2-1; 9 nucleotides align to TRBD2. CDR3 length: 15 residues. Germline V gene lookup returns CDR1 MNHEY and CDR2 SVGEGT. After removal of 4 bases from V and 6 bases from J, the junction contained 7 bases not matched to a gene.

This clonotype was observed many times. The chain couples TRBV5-1 to TRBJ2-2; TRBD1 might be the D (6 bases). Trimming took 4 bases from V and 6 from J, leaving 13 bases between them. This CDR3 is 14 amino acids long. CDR1 and CDR2 (germline): SGHRS, YFSETQ. CDR3 amino acids: CASSKDSASGELFF. Here the CDR3 DNA reads TGCGCCAGCAGCAAGGACAGTGCTTCCGGGGAGCTGTTTTTT. Complete variable domain (other parts from reference TRBV5-1 and TRBJ2-2): KAGVTQTPRYLIKTRGQQVTLSCSPISGHRSVSWYQQTPGQGLQFLFEYFSETQRNKGNFPGRFSGRQFSNSRSEMNVSTLELGDSALYLCASSKDSASGELFFGEGSRLTVL.

This clonotype showed up just a few times. This rearrangement joins TRBV3-1 to TRBJ1-5; 10 bases line up with TRBD1. The V gene's germline CDR1 is LGHDT and CDR2 YNNKEL (reference sequence). The CDR3 length is 18 residues. J was trimmed by 6 bases and V by 4 bases; bases with no gene match: 15. In nucleotides, the CDR3 is TGTGCCAGCAGCCGTGACCCCTTGGGACAGGGGTGGAGTCAGCCCCAGCATTTT. It is translated as CASSRDPLGQGWSQPQHF.

This clonotype was counted at least ten times. Here the CDR3 DNA reads TGTGCCAGTAGTATGGGGGGGGGACTAGCGGCCACAGATACGCAGTATTTT. Residues: CASSMGGGLAATDTQYF. The genes are TRBV19 and TRBJ2-3; 11 positions match TRBD2. The junction had 7 bases not matched to a gene; V was cut back by 3 bases and J by 2 bases. Per germline, CDR1 LNHDA and CDR2 SQIVND (reference sequence). This CDR3 region has 17 residues.